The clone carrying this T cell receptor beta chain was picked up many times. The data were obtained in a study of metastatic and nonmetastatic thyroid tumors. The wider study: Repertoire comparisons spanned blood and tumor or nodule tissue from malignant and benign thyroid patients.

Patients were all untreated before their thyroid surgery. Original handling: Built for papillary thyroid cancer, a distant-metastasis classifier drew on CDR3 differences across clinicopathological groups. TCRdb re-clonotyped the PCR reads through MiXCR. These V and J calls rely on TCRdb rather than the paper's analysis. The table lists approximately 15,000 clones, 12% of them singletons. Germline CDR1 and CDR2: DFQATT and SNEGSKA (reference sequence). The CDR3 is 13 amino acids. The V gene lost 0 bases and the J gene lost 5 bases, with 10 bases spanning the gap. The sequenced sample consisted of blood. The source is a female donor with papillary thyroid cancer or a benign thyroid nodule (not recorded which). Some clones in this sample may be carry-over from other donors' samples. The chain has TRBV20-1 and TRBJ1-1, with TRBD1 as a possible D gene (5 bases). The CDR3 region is CSARDAGETEAFF. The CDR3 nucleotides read TGCAGTGCTAGAGATGCGGGGGAGACTGAAGCTTTCTTT.